The T cell receptor beta chain described here comes from a study of OX40 agonist ivuxolimab in advanced cancers. Per the germline V gene, CDR1 is SQVTM and CDR2 is ANQGSEA. This CDR3 is built from 14 residues. The trim removed 4 bases at V and 7 bases at J, leaving 9 bases unmatched. This clone occurred once. Its matching antigen is unknown. Autoimmune disease history or systemic immunosuppression excluded patients. Notes on the study in general: Partial responders at 0.1-3.0 mg/kg showed near-lowest clonal expansion. Circulating CD4+ and CD8+ T cells showed clonal expansion by week 6 at 0.1 to 3.0 mg/kg.

The repertoire was sequenced with immunoSEQ multiplex PCR; TCRdb's copy has only in-frame clones and lacks some. The table records about 45,000 clones, around 82% of them present only once. This clonotype originated in an adult with an advanced solid tumor such as melanoma, head and neck, liver or kidney cancer. The gene calls are TRBV29-1 and TRBJ1-4; 7 nucleotides agree with TRBD1. Specimen: CD4+ or CD8+ T cells sorted from blood, collected in a trial of the OX40 agonist ivuxolimab. Here the CDR3 reads CSVAKGAGIEKLFF. Written as DNA, the CDR3 is TGCAGCGTTGCCAAGGGGGCAGGCATTGAAAAACTGTTTTTT.